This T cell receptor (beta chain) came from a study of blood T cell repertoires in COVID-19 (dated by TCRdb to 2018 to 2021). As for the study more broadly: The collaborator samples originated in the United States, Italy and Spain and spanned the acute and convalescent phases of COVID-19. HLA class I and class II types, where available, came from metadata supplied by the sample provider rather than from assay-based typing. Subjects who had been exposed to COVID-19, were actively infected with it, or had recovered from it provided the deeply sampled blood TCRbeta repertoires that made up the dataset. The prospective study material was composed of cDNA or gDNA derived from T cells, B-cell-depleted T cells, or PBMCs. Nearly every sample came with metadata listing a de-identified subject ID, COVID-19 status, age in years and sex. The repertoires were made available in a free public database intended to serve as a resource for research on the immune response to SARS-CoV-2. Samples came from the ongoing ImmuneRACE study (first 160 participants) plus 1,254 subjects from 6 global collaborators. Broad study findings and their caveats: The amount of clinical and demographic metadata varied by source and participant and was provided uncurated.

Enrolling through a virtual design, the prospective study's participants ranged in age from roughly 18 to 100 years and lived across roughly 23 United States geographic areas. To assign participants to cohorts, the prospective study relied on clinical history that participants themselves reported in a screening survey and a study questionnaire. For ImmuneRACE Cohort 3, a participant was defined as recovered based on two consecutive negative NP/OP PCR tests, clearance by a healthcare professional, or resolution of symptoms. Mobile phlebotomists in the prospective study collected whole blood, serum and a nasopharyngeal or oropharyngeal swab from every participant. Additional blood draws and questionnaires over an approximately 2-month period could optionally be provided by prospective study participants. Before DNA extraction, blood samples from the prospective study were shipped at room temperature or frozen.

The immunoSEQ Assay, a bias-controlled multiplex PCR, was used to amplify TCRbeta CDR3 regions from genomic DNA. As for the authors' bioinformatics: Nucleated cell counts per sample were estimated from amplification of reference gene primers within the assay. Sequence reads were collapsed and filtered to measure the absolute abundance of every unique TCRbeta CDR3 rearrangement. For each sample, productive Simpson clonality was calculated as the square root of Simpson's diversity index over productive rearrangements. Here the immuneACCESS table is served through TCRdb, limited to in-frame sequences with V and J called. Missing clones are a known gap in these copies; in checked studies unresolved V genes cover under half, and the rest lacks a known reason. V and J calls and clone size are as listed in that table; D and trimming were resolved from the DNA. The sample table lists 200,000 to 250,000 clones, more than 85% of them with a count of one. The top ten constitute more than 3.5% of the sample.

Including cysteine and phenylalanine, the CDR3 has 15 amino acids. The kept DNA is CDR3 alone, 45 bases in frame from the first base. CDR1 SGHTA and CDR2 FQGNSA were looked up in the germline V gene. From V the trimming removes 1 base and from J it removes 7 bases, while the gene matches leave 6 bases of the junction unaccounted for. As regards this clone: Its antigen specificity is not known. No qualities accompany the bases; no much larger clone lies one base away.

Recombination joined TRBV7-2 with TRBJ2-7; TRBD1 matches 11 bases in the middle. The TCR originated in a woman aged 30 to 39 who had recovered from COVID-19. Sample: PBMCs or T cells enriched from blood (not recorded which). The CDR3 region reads CASSLVGTGGREQYF. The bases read TGTGCCAGCAGCTTAGTGGGGACAGGGGGGAGGGAGCAGTACTTC.